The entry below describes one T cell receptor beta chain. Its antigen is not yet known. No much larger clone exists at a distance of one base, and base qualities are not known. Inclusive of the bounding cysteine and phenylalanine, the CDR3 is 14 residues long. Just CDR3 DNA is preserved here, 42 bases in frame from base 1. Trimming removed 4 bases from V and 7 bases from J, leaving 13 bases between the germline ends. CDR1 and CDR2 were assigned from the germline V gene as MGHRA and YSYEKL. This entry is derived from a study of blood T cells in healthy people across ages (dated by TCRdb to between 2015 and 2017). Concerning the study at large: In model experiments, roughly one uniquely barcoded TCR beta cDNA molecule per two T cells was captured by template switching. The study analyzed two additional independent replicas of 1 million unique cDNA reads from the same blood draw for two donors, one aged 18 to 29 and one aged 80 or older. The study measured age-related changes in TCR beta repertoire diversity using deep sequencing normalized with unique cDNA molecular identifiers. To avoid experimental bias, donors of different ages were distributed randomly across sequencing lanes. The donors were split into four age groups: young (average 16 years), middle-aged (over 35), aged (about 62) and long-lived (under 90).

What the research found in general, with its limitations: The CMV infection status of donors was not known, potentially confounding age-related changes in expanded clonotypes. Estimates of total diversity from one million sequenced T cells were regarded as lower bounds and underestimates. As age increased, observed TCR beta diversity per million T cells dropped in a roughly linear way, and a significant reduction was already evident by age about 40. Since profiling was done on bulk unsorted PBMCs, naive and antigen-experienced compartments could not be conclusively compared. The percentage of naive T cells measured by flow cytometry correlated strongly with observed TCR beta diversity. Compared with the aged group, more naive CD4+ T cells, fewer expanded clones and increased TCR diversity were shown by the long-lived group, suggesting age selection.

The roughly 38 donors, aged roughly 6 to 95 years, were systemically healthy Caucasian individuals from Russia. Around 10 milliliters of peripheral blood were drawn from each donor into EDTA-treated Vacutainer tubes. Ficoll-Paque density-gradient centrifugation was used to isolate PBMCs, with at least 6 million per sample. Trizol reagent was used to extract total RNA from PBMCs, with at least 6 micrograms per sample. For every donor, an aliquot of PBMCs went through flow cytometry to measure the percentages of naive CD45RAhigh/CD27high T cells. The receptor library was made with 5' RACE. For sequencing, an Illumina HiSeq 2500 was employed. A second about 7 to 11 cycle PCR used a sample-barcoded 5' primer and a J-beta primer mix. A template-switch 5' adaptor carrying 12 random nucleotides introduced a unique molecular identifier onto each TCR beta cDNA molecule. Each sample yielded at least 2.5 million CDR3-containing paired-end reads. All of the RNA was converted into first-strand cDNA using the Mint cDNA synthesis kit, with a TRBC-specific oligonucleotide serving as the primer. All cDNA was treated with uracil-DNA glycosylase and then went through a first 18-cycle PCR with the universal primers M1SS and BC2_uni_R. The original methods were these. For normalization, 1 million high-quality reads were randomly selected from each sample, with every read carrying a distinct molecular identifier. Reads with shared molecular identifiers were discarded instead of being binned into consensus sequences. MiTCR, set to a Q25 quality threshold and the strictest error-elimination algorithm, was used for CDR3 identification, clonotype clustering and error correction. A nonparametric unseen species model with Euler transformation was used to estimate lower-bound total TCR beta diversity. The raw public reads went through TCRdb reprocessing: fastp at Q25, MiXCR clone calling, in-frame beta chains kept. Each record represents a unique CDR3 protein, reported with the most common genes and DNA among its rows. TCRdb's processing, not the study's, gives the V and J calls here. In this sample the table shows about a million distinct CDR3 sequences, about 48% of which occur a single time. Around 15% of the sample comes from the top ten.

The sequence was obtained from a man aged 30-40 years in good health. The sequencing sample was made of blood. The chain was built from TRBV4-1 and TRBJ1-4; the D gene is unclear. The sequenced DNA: TGCGCCAGCAGCCCCTTAGGGAGAGTTGAAAAACTGTTTTTT. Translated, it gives CASSPLGRVEKLFF.